Sequencing of this T cell receptor (beta chain) was carried out in a study of blood T cell repertoires in COVID-19 (TCRdb year 2020). For the study in its entirety: The collaborator samples originated in the United States, Italy and Spain and spanned the acute and convalescent phases of COVID-19. The material from the prospective study consisted of cDNA or gDNA derived from T cells, B-cell-depleted T cells, or PBMCs. The dataset comprised deeply sampled blood TCRbeta repertoires from subjects exposed to, actively infected with, or recovered from COVID-19. The repertoires were made available in a free public database intended to serve as a resource for research on the immune response to SARS-CoV-2. Samples were obtained from the ongoing ImmuneRACE study (first 160 participants) and from 1,200 or so subjects provided by 6 global collaborators. Nearly every sample came with metadata listing a de-identified subject ID, COVID-19 status, age in years and sex. HLA class I and class II types, where available, came from metadata supplied by the sample provider rather than from assay-based typing.

Notes on this clone: Its antigen is currently not known. No base quality information exists; no much larger clone differs at one position.

Each collaborating institution followed its own protocols to collect whole blood in K2EDTA tubes. For TCRbeta analysis, collaborator samples were shipped as frozen whole blood, as isolated PBMCs, or as DNA extracted from either sample type. The CDR3 numbers 17 residues from cysteine through phenylalanine. Only the CDR3 portion is preserved as DNA: 51 bases, with reading frame beginning at the first base. The V and J ends are trimmed by 0 bases and 0 bases, leaving 11 bases between them. The germline V gene gives CDR1 as MNHEY and CDR2 as SVGEGT. TCRbeta CDR3 regions were amplified from genomic DNA using the immunoSEQ Assay, a bias-controlled multiplex PCR. Concerning the study's data processing: The number of nucleated cells in each sample was estimated by amplification of reference gene primers within the assay. Sequence reads were collapsed and filtered to measure the absolute abundance of every unique TCRbeta CDR3 rearrangement. Productive Simpson clonality was computed per sample as the square root of Simpson's diversity index over productive rearrangements. This immuneACCESS table, as held by TCRdb, lists in-frame sequences with V and J called but not all clones. Of the missing ones, under half trace to an unresolved V gene in checked studies; the others have no known cause. Clonal size and the V and J genes are those of that table, whereas D and trimming came from the DNA. For this sample the table gives 20,000 to 25,000 clones, of which approximately 88% were detected only once. Clones ranked in the top ten supply 22% of the sample.

What the authors observed across the whole study: The amount of clinical and demographic metadata varied by source and participant and was provided uncurated.

The sequencing sample was made of peripheral blood. The chain joins TRBV6-2 or TRBV6-3 to TRBJ2-2, with a tentative D gene TRBD1 over 6 matching bases. The receptor comes from an elderly man with active or convalescent COVID-19. The sequenced DNA: TGTGCCAGCAGTTACTCGATAGGGGGAGCGAACACCGGGGAGCTGTTTTTT. It translates as CASSYSIGGANTGELFF.